The clone carrying this T cell receptor beta chain was seen a handful of times. Individual cDNA molecules were tagged with unique molecular identifiers. Using its own MiXCR run on the 5' RACE reads, TCRdb lists one record per CDR3 protein. The sample includes 70,000 to 90,000 distinct CDR3 sequences, 15% of them seen just once. The CDR3 sequence is 17 residues long. The data were obtained in a study of early T cells in non-severe SARS-CoV-2 infection. Study summary: Alpha and beta chains were unpaired, from unsorted whole-blood bulk RNA.

This sequence originates from an adult who was a healthcare worker with PCR-confirmed SARS-CoV-2 infection or an uninfected control (not recorded which). This sequence joins TRBV21-1 and TRBJ2-2. TRBV21-1 is termed a pseudogene. Sequenced input: whole blood. The DNA of the CDR3 is TGTGCCAGCAGCATTAGGACGGAATTTGCGAACACCGGGGAGCTGTTTTTT. It specifies CASSIRTEFANTGELFF.